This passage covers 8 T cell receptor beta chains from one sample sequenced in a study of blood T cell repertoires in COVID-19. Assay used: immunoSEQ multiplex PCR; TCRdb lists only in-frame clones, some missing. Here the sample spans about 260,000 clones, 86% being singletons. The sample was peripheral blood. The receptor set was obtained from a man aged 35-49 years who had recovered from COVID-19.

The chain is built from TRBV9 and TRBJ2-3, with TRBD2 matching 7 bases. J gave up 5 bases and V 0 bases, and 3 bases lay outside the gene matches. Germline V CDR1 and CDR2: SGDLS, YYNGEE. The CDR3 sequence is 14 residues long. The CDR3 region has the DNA TGTGCCAGCAGCGTAGGCAGCGGGGAAGATACGCAGTATTTT. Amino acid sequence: CASSVGSGEDTQYF.

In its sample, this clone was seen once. CDR3 nucleotide sequence: TGTGCCATCAACTCCCGCGGAAACTATGGCTACACCTTC. This gives the protein CAINSRGNYGYTF. The rearrangement joins TRBV6-4 to TRBJ1-2; D remains unclear. The CDR3 sequence is 13 residues long. V lost 10 bases and J 2 bases, leaving 14 bases between the germline ends. Per germline, CDR1 MRHNA and CDR2 SNTAGT.

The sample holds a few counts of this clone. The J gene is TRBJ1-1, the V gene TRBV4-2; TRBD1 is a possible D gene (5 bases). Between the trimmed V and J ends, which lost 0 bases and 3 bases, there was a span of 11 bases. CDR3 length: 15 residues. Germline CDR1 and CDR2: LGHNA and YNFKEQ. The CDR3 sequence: CASSQEGGVDTEAFF. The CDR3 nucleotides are TGTGCCAGCAGCCAAGAGGGGGGTGTGGACACTGAAGCTTTCTTT.

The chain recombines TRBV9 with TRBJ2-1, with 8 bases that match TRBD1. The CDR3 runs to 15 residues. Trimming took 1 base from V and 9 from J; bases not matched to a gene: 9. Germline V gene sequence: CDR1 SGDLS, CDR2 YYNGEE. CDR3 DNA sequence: TGTGCCAGCAGCGTAAGTCCCGACAGGGGTGGTGAGCAGTTCTTC. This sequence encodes CASSVSPDRGGEQFF.

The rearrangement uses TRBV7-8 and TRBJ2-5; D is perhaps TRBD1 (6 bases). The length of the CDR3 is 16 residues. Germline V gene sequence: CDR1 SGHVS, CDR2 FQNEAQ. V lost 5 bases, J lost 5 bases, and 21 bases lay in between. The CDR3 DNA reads TGTGCCAGCAGCCACCGGGTTTGGACAGCGCGTGAGACCCAGTACTTC. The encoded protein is CASSHRVWTARETQYF.

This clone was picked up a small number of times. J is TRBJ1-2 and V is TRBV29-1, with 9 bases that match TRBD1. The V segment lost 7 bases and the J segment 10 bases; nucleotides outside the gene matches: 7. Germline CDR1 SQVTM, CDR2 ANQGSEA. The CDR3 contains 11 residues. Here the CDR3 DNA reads TGCAGCGACCGGGACAGGGTGTCCTACACCTTC. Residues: CSDRDRVSYTF.

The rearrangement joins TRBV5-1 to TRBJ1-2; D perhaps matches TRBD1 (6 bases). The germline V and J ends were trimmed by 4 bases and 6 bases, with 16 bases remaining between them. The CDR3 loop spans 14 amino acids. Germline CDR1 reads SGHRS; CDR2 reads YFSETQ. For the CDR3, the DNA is TGCGCCAGCAGCGGGGACCTTAAGGGGGATGGCTACACCTTC. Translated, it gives CASSGDLKGDGYTF.

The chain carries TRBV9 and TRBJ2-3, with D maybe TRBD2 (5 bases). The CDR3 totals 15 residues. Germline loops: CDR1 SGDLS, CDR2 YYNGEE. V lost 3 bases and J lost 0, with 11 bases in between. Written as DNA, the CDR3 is TGTGCCAGCAGCGCCAGCGGTCCTAGCACAGATACGCAGTATTTT. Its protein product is CASSASGPSTDTQYF.